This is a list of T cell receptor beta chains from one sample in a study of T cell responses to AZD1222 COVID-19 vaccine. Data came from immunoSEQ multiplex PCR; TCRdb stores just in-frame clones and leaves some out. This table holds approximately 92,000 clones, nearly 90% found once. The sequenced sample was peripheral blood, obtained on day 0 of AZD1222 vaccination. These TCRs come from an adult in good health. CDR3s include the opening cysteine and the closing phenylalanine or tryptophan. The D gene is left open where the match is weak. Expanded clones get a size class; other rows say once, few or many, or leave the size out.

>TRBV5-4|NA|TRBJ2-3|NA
CASSLGMDTQYF
TGTGCCAGCAGCTTAGGAATGGATACGCAGTATTTT
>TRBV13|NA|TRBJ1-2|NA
CASSLDQGRNGYTF
TGTGCCAGCAGCTTAGATCAGGGGCGGAACGGCTACACCTTC
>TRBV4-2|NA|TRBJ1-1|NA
CASSQGLPQGMNTEAFF
TGTGCCAGCAGCCAAGGGCTGCCGCAGGGAATGAACACTGAAGCTTTCTTT
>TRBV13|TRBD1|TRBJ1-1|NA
CASSRTGVSEAFF
TGTGCCAGCAGCAGGACAGGGGTATCTGAAGCTTTCTTT
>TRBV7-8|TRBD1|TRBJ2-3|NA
CASSSTGTGLSDTQYF
TGTGCCAGCAGCTCGACCGGGACAGGGTTGTCTGATACGCAGTATTTT
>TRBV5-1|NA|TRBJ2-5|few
CASHYLGGGLETQYF
TGCGCCAGCCACTACCTTGGAGGGGGCTTGGAGACCCAGTACTTC
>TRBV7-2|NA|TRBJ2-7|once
CASSPTGTVYEQYF
TGTGCCAGCAGCCCAACCGGGACTGTGTACGAGCAGTACTTC
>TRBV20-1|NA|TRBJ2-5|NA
CSATQETQYF
TGCAGTGCTACCCAAGAGACCCAGTACTTC
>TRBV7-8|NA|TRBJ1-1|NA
CASSSGKTEAFF
TGTGCCAGCAGCTCTGGGAAAACTGAAGCTTTCTTT
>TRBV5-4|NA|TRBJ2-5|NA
CASSLVGPQETQYF
TGTGCCAGCAGCTTGGTGGGCCCCCAAGAGACCCAGTACTTC
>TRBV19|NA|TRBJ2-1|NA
CASSIRQNNEQFF
TGTGCCAGTAGTATAAGGCAGAACAATGAGCAGTTCTTC
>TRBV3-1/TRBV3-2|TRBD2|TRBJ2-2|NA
CASSQGAGRANTGELFF
TGTGCCAGCAGCCAAGGAGCGGGACGGGCGAACACCGGGGAGCTGTTTTTT
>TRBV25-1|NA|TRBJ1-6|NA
CASSEYRERLNSPLHF
TGTGCCAGCAGTGAATACAGGGAACGGCTGAATTCACCCCTCCACTTT
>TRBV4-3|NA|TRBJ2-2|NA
CASSQEYGFGTINTGELFF
TGCGCCAGCAGCCAAGAGTATGGCTTCGGGACGATTAACACCGGGGAGCTGTTTTTT
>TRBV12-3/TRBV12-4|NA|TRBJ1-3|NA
CASSSFSGNTIYF
TGTGCCAGCAGTTCTTTCTCTGGAAACACCATATATTTT
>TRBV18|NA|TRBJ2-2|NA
CASSPLSGELFF
TGTGCCAGCTCACCCCTCTCCGGGGAGCTGTTTTTT
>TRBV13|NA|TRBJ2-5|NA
CASSLGDSRGTQYF
TGTGCCAGCAGCTTAGGGGACAGCCGAGGGACCCAGTACTTC
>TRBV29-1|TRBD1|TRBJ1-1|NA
CSVVSNTGGQAFF
TGCAGCGTTGTCTCTAATACAGGGGGCCAAGCTTTCTTT
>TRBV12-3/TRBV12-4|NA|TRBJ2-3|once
CASGGRTDTQYF
TGTGCCAGCGGGGGAAGGACAGATACGCAGTATTTT
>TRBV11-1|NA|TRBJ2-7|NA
CASSFFRDRRTEQYF
TGTGCCAGCAGTTTTTTCCGAGATCGACGGACCGAGCAGTACTTC
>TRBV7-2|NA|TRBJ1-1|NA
CASSLLIQNTEAFF
TGTGCCAGCAGCTTATTGATACAGAACACTGAAGCTTTCTTT
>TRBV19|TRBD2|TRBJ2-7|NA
CASSESGATYEQYF
TGTGCCAGTAGCGAAAGCGGGGCAACCTACGAGCAGTACTTC
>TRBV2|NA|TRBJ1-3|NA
CASKLDTIYF
TGTGCCAGCAAGTTGGACACCATATATTTT
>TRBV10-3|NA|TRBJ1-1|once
CAISDSGVGAFF
TGTGCCATCAGTGATTCCGGGGTCGGAGCTTTCTTT
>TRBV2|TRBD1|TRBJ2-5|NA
CASSESSGQGYETQYF
TGTGCCAGCAGTGAATCTAGCGGACAGGGGTACGAGACCCAGTACTTC
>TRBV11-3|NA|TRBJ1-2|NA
CASSSDSSVYGYTF
TGTGCCAGCAGCTCAGACAGCTCGGTCTATGGCTACACCTTC
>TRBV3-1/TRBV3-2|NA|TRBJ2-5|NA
CASSRGAGQETQYF
TGTGCCAGCAGCAGGGGAGCAGGCCAAGAGACCCAGTACTTC
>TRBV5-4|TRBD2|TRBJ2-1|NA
CASSRGGVSSYNEQFF
TGTGCCAGCAGCCGTGGGGGGGTCAGCTCCTACAATGAGCAGTTCTTC
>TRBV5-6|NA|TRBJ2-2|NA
CASSLLQGAGELFF
TGTGCCAGCAGCTTGTTACAGGGTGCCGGGGAGCTGTTTTTT
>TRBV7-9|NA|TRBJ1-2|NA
CASSRPDWGDYGYTF
TGTGCCAGCAGCCGACCCGACTGGGGGGACTATGGCTACACCTTC
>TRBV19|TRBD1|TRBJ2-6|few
CASSMRQGAGGANVLTF
TGTGCCAGTAGTATGAGACAGGGGGCCGGTGGGGCCAACGTCCTGACTTTC
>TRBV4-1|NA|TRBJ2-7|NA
CASSPFLGAYEQYF
TGCGCCAGCAGCCCCTTTTTGGGGGCCTACGAGCAGTACTTC
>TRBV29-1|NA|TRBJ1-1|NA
CSTRDRGGTEAFF
TGCAGCACCCGAGACCGGGGCGGCACTGAAGCTTTCTTT
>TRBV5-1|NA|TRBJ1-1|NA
CASSLGDTEAFF
TGTGCCAGCAGCTTGGGGGACACTGAAGCTTTCTTT
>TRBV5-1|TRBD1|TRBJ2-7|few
CASSLALGTAYEQYF
TGCGCCAGCAGCTTGGCCCTCGGGACAGCCTACGAGCAGTACTTC
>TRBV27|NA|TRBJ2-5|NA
CASGGLTRGFTAETQYF
TGTGCCAGCGGGGGTCTTACCAGGGGATTTACCGCGGAGACCCAGTACTTC
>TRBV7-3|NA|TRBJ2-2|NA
CASSFWGPAGELFF
TGTGCCAGCAGCTTCTGGGGCCCCGCCGGGGAGCTGTTTTTT
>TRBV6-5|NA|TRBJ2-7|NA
CASSLMDGDEQYF
TGTGCCAGCAGTTTGATGGACGGAGACGAGCAGTACTTC
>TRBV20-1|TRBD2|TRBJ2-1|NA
CSASPLAGEQFF
TGCAGTGCTAGTCCACTAGCGGGAGAGCAGTTCTTC
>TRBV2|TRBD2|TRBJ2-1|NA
CASSERLTSGNEQFF
TGTGCCAGCAGTGAAAGGTTGACTAGCGGAAATGAGCAGTTCTTC
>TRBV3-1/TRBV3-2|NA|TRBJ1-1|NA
CASSLLRENTEAFF
TGTGCCAGCAGCCTCCTGCGGGAGAACACTGAAGCTTTCTTT
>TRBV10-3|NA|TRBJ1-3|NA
CAISESLGNTIYF
TGTGCCATCAGTGAGTCGTTGGGAAACACCATATATTTT
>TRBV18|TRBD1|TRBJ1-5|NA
CASSPGTVNQPQHF
TGTGCCAGCTCACCGGGGACAGTTAATCAGCCCCAGCATTTT
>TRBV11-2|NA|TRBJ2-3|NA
CASSLSKGREGYTQYF
TGTGCCAGCAGCTTATCCAAGGGCAGGGAAGGGTATACGCAGTATTTT
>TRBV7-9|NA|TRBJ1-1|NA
CASSGTGLTEAFF
TGTGCCAGCAGCGGCACAGGGCTCACTGAAGCTTTCTTT
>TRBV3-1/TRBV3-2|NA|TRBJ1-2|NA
CASSKGQGLYGYTF
TGTGCCAGCAGTAAGGGCCAGGGGCTCTATGGCTACACCTTC
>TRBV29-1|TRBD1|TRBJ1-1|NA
CSVRPTGGRSTEAFF
TGCAGCGTTAGACCTACAGGGGGGAGAAGTACTGAAGCTTTCTTT
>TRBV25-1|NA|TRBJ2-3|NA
CASSLSDSPTDTQYF
TGTGCCAGCAGCTTAAGTGACAGCCCCACAGATACGCAGTATTTT
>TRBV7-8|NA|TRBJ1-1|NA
CASSLRLSEEAFF
TGTGCCAGCAGCCTAAGACTGAGCGAGGAAGCTTTCTTT
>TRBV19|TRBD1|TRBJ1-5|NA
CASSPDRGVYYF
TGTGCCAGTAGTCCCGACAGGGGCGTCTATTATTTT
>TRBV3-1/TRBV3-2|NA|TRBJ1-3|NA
CASSQDGSLNTIYF
TGTGCCAGCAGCCAAGATGGGAGCTTAAACACCATATATTTT
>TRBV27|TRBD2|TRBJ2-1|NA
CASSFAWLAGSDEQFF
TGTGCCAGCAGTTTCGCCTGGCTAGCGGGGTCTGATGAGCAGTTCTTC
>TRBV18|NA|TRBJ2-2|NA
CASSPLAGQLNTGELFF
TGTGCCAGCTCACCCCTAGCAGGACAGTTGAACACCGGGGAGCTGTTTTTT
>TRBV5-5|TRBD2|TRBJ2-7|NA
CASSLYAGGGYEQYF
TGTGCCAGCAGCTTGTACGCGGGGGGAGGATACGAGCAGTACTTC
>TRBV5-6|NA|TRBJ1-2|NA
CASSLPGRLIISGYTF
TGTGCCAGCAGCTTACCGGGACGGCTGATTATCTCTGGCTACACCTTC
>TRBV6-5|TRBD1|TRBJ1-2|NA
CASSLDRAGYTF
TGTGCCAGCAGTTTAGACAGGGCTGGCTACACCTTC
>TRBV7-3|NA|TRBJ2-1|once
CASSLVGGGNEQFF
TGTGCCAGCAGCTTAGTGGGGGGAGGCAATGAGCAGTTCTTC
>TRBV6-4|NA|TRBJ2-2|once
CASSAFPGYTGELFF
TGTGCCAGCAGTGCTTTTCCGGGATACACCGGGGAGCTGTTTTTT
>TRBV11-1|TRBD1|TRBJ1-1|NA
CASSLGQGASEAFF
TGTGCCAGCAGCTTAGGACAGGGGGCCTCTGAAGCTTTCTTT